The next 29 T cell receptor beta chains were all read from a single sample in a study of PD-L1 blockade in urothelial cancer. Regarding time point: peripheral blood 6 weeks after treatment start. Some clones are missing from TCRdb's copy, which holds only in-frame ones; the method was immunoSEQ multiplex PCR. The sample carries about 130,000 clones, 86% recorded once. The sequences come from PBMCs, collected around atezolizumab (anti-PD-L1) treatment. These receptors were obtained from a man aged 50-60 years with urothelial cancer.

This clone has just a few counts. The CDR3 protein is CASTTSPYGYTF. The CDR3 region has the DNA TGTGCCAGTACAACTAGCCCCTATGGCTACACCTTC. This chain links TRBV6-6 with TRBJ1-2, with unresolved D. CDR3 length equals 12 residues. Per the germline V gene, CDR1 is MNHNY and CDR2 is SVGAGI (reference sequence). Trimming took off 9 bases at V and 4 bases at J, with 12 bases between the two ends.

The table lists this clone with many counts. The chain employs TRBV10-3 and TRBJ2-7; D not certain. Trimming left V 3 bases short and J 6 bases short, with 6 bases between. The germline gives CDR1 ENHRY, CDR2 SYGVKD. The CDR3 loop spans 11 amino acids. CDR3 sequence reads: CAISDLCEQYF. Written as DNA, the CDR3 is TGTGCCATCAGTGACCTCTGCGAGCAGTACTTC.

The gene calls are TRBV28 and TRBJ2-3, with 8 nucleotides matching TRBD2. CDR3 length equals 16 residues. Germline CDR1 and CDR2: MDHEN and SYDVKM. Unmatched junction bases numbered 5, after V lost 2 bases and J lost 1 base. CDR3 nucleotides: TGTGCCAGCAGTTTAGCCCGGGAGGGCCGCACAGATACGCAGTATTTT. Translated, it gives CASSLAREGRTDTQYF.

The rearrangement uses TRBV19 and TRBJ2-1; tentatively, D is TRBD2 (5 bases). Germline V gene data show CDR1 as LNHDA and CDR2 as SQIVND (reference sequence). The CDR3 runs to 13 residues. V was pared by 3 bases and J by 6 bases, with 9 bases between. CDR3 residues: CASSITRSNEQFF. DNA for the CDR3: TGTGCCAGTAGTATCACTAGGAGCAATGAGCAGTTCTTC.

This chain connects TRBV18 to TRBJ2-1, with D tentatively TRBD2 (6 bases). Germline CDR1 KGHSH, CDR2 LQKENI. The CDR3 is made up of 15 amino acids. Trimming took 1 base from V and 5 from J, leaving 12 bases between them. CDR3 coding DNA: TGTGCCAGCTCACCACGGCGGGACTTACACAATGAGCAGTTCTTC. As protein: CASSPRRDLHNEQFF.

The V call is TRBV9, the J call TRBJ2-6; D call uncertain. The V gene's germline CDR1 is SGDLS and CDR2 YYNGEE. The length of the CDR3 is 18 residues. V gave up 3 bases and J gave up 5 bases, with 21 bases separating them. DNA for the CDR3: TGTGCCAGCAGCGACCCCCCCGAGGCCTCTAGACGGGCCAACGTCCTGACTTTC. It encodes CASSDPPEASRRANVLTF.

This sequence joins TRBV4-1 and TRBJ2-7, with 12 bases matching TRBD2. V lost 3 bases to trimming and J lost 3 bases; unmatched junction nucleotides: 3. CDR1 and CDR2 (germline): MGHRA, YSYEKL. The CDR3 has 15 residues. Here the CDR3 DNA reads TGCGCCAGCAGCCACTCGACTAGCGGGAGCTACGAGCAGTACTTC. Translating it yields CASSHSTSGSYEQYF.

V gene TRBV27 combines with J gene TRBJ2-3; no clear D. The germline gives CDR1 MNHEY, CDR2 SMNVEV (reference sequence). The length of the CDR3 is 16 residues. The ends were cut back, 5 bases at V and 7 bases at J, with 22 bases in the middle. Written as DNA, the CDR3 is TGTGCCAGCAGTCCCCCAACCTTTAAGACTCTACATACGCAGTATTTT. Protein sequence: CASSPPTFKTLHTQYF.

The gene calls are TRBV15 and TRBJ1-1, with TRBD1 identical over 8 bases. The CDR3 is 15 residues long. The trim removed 9 bases at V and 4 bases at J, leaving 13 bases unmatched. The V gene's germline CDR1 is LNHNV and CDR2 YYDKDF (reference sequence). Here the CDR3 reads CATYQSQGAGTEAFF. The CDR3 DNA reads as TGTGCCACGTACCAGAGCCAGGGGGCAGGCACTGAAGCTTTCTTT.

In nucleotides, the CDR3 is TGCAGCGGGGGGGAGTATGGCTACACCTTC. Its translation: CSGGEYGYTF. V is TRBV29-1 and J is TRBJ1-2; perhaps TRBD1 as D (5 bases). V shed 7 bases and J shed 5 bases, with 8 bases lying between them. The CDR3 is 10 residues long. Looked up from germline, CDR1 is SQVTM and CDR2 is ANQGSEA.

The DNA for the CDR3 is TGCGCCAGCAGTCTCCAAATGTTCAGGGCTAGCACAGATACGCAGTATTTT. Its protein product is CASSLQMFRASTDTQYF. The chain is built from TRBV23-1 and TRBJ2-3; maybe TRBD1 (5 bases). TRBV23-1 is identified as an open reading frame with a role that is uncertain. The V and J ends lost 4 bases and 0 bases respectively, with 17 bases between them. The CDR3 has 17 residues.

The chain links TRBV27 to TRBJ2-1, with a tentative D call TRBD1 (6 bases). In germline, CDR1 is MNHEY, CDR2 SMNVEV (reference sequence). V shed 7 bases and J shed 5 bases, with 12 bases lying between them. The CDR3 is made up of 13 amino acids. The CDR3, as DNA: TGTGCCAGCACAGGGGCTGAAAACAATGAGCAGTTCTTC. Its protein is CASTGAENNEQFF.

This clone was detected once. The chain carries TRBV7-3 and TRBJ1-4, with 10 bases matching TRBD1. CDR3 length equals 16 residues. After removal of 0 bases from V and 4 bases from J, the junction contained 2 bases not matched to a gene. The germline V gene encodes CDR1 SGHTA and CDR2 FQGTGA. The CDR3 DNA is TGTGCCAGCAGCTTAACGGGACAGGGGAATAATGAAAAACTGTTTTTT. This codes for CASSLTGQGNNEKLFF.

The genes are TRBV28 and TRBJ2-3; 8 bases match TRBD2. The CDR3 consists of 16 residues. Germline lookup yields CDR1 MDHEN and CDR2 SYDVKM. The V gene end was trimmed by 3 bases and the J gene end by 1 base; junction bases not matched to a gene: 6. This chain's CDR3 is CASSFGAGVGTDTQYF. The CDR3 DNA is TGTGCCAGCAGTTTCGGAGCGGGAGTAGGCACAGATACGCAGTATTTT.

J is TRBJ2-1 and V is TRBV6-1, with 9 bases lining up with TRBD2. The ends lost 8 bases at V and 4 bases at J; junction bases unmatched: 6. The germline gives CDR1 MNHNS, CDR2 SASEGT. CDR3 length equals 14 residues. The CDR3 loop reads CASSDSGRYNEQFF. CDR3 coding DNA: TGTGCCAGCTCGGACAGCGGGAGGTACAATGAGCAGTTCTTC.

V is TRBV25-1 and J is TRBJ2-1, with unresolved D. V shed 4 bases and J shed 0 bases, with 7 bases lying between them. Germline CDR1 reads MGHDK; CDR2 reads SYGVNS. This CDR3 comprises 14 residues. CDR3 DNA: TGTGCCAGCAGTGGCATGAGCTCCTACAATGAGCAGTTCTTC. The encoded protein is CASSGMSSYNEQFF.

This chain connects TRBV18 to TRBJ2-3; 9 bases align to TRBD2. There are 15 residues in the CDR3. V lost 3 bases, J lost 5 bases, and 6 bases stayed unmatched. Per germline, CDR1 KGHSH and CDR2 LQKENI. CDR3 sequence: CASSPGGRAVDTQYF. The CDR3, as DNA: TGTGCCAGCTCACCCGGCGGGAGGGCCGTAGATACGCAGTATTTT.

The gene calls are TRBV7-9 and TRBJ1-1; 7 nucleotides agree with TRBD1. Germline lookup yields CDR1 SEHNR and CDR2 FQNEAQ (reference sequence). With 4 bases clipped from V and 3 bases from J, the junction kept 14 bases outside the gene matches. The CDR3 length is 17 residues. DNA for the CDR3: TGTGCCAGCAGCTCTTATCCTGGGGACAGCGAGCACACTGAAGCTTTCTTT. Its protein product is CASSSYPGDSEHTEAFF. The whole variable domain, remainder taken from reference TRBV7-9 and TRBJ1-1, is DTGVSQNPRHKITKRGQNVTFRCDPISEHNRLYWYRQTLGQGPEFLTYFQNEAQLEKSRLLSDRFSAERPKGSFSTLEIQRTEQGDSAMYLCASSSYPGDSEHTEAFFGQGTRLTVV.

The rearrangement uses TRBV11-2 and TRBJ2-7, with 10 bases aligning to TRBD2. Germline CDR1 SGHAT, CDR2 FQNNGV. The CDR3 is 16 amino acids. The V segment lost 4 bases and the J segment 5 bases; nucleotides outside the gene matches: 11. The CDR3 region has the DNA TGTGCCAGCAGCTCCTCATTCACTAGCGGGAACCACGAGCAGTACTTC. Its protein product is CASSSSFTSGNHEQYF.

The genes are TRBV2 and TRBJ2-1; 8 bases agree with TRBD2. This CDR3 is 15 amino acids long. Germline CDR1 is SNHLY and CDR2 is FYNNEI. V was pared by 3 bases and J by 4 bases, with 5 bases of the junction left unmatched. DNA for the CDR3: TGTGCCAGCAGTGAGTCCAGCGGGGGATACAATGAGCAGTTCTTC. This gives the protein CASSESSGGYNEQFF. Combining the CDR3 with reference TRBV2 and TRBJ2-1 gives the whole variable domain EPEVTQTPSHQVTQMGQEVILRCVPISNHLYFYWYRQILGQKVEFLVSFYNNEISEKSEIFDDQFSVERPDGSNFTLKIRSTKLEDSAMYFCASSESSGGYNEQFFGPGTRLTVL.

The sample holds one count of this clone. In nucleotides, the CDR3 is TGTGCCAGCAGGCGGACCGGGACTAGCGGGCGGAACACCGGGGAGCTGTTTTTT. This gives the protein CASRRTGTSGRNTGELFF. The rearrangement uses TRBV2 and TRBJ2-2, with 12 bases identical to TRBD2. The V segment lost 6 bases and the J segment 1 base; nucleotides outside the gene matches: 9. The length of the CDR3 is 18 residues. Germline assignment: CDR1 SNHLY and CDR2 FYNNEI.

Turning to this clone: Relative to the germline gene, one junction end is altered; a read error may explain this. The chain combines TRBV5-1 with TRBJ2-1; 8 nucleotides line up with TRBD2. Germline values: CDR1 SGHRS, CDR2 YFSETQ. The CDR3 totals 17 residues. The CDR3: CASSLEGRGRFDNEQFF. DNA for the CDR3: TGCGCCAGCAGTTTGGAGGGTCGCGGGAGGTTCGACAATGAGCAGTTCTTC.

This chain uses TRBV18 with TRBJ2-5, with 9 bases that match TRBD2. V gave up 3 bases and J gave up 5 bases; unmatched junction bases: 1. CDR3 size: 13 residues. Germline assignment: CDR1 KGHSH and CDR2 LQKENI. The chain's CDR3 is CASSPGLAETQYF. CDR3 nucleotide sequence: TGTGCCAGCTCACCGGGACTAGCTGAGACCCAGTACTTC.

The rearrangement links TRBV7-6 to TRBJ2-7; 8 nucleotides agree with TRBD2. Germline assignment: CDR1 SGHVS and CDR2 FNYEAQ. Trimming at V came to 2 bases and at J to 4 bases, leaving 16 bases not matched to a gene. This CDR3 has 18 residues. For the CDR3, the DNA is TGTGCCAGCAGCTTAAGCGGACTAGCACAAATCGGGGTATACGAGCAGTACTTC. It encodes CASSLSGLAQIGVYEQYF.

The chain joins TRBV9 to TRBJ2-1; 7 bases agree with TRBD2. Germline CDR1 reads SGDLS; CDR2 reads YYNGEE. Unmatched junction bases numbered 4, after V lost 4 bases and J lost 3 bases. The CDR3 totals 14 residues. The CDR3 region has the DNA TGTGCCAGCAGCCCAAGCGGGAACTACAATGAGCAGTTCTTC. Protein: CASSPSGNYNEQFF.

This clone was seen only a few times. This rearrangement joins TRBV28 to TRBJ1-3; TRBD1 aligns across 7 bases. V dropped 5 bases and J dropped 4; count of bases not matched to a gene: 8. CDR1 MDHEN and CDR2 SYDVKM come from the germline V gene. The CDR3 runs 15 residues. Here the CDR3 DNA reads TGTGCCAGCAGTCTCATCCGGGACAGAGGAAACACCATATATTTT. Its translation is CASSLIRDRGNTIYF.

The chain combines TRBV27 with TRBJ2-5, with a weak D call TRBD2 (5 bases). This CDR3 comprises 15 residues. Trimming left V 0 bases short and J 3 bases short, with 11 bases between. From germline, CDR1 is MNHEY and CDR2 SMNVEV (reference sequence). CDR3 region: CASSLSGSVEETQYF. CDR3 DNA sequence: TGTGCCAGCAGTTTATCTGGTAGCGTAGAAGAGACCCAGTACTTC.

J is TRBJ2-1 and V is TRBV18; the D gene is possibly TRBD2 (5 bases). The V end lost 2 bases, the J end lost 1 base, and 12 bases lay between the germline ends. Germline V gene data show CDR1 as KGHSH and CDR2 as LQKENI. The CDR3 has 16 residues. CDR3 amino acids: CASSPGRRRSYNEQFF. CDR3 sequence (DNA): TGTGCCAGCTCACCAGGTCGGAGGAGATCCTACAATGAGCAGTTCTTC.

The chain carries TRBV28 and TRBJ2-1; 8 bases line up with TRBD2. The junction had 18 bases not matched to a gene; V was cut back by 7 bases and J by 7 bases. CDR3 length: 17 residues. CDR1 is MDHEN and CDR2 is SYDVKM in the germline V gene. CDR3: CASNRGDGRVSWNEQFF. The CDR3 nucleotides read TGTGCCAGCAATCGAGGCGACGGGAGGGTGTCGTGGAATGAGCAGTTCTTC.